This entry lists 15 T cell receptor beta chains sequenced from one sample in a study of spatial heterogeneity in lung cancer. TCRdb independently ran MiXCR on the 5' RACE reads; one entry per CDR3 protein. This sample has 60,000 to 75,000 distinct CDR3 sequences, with approximately 6.3% found just once. Time point defined: sample taken at primary tumor resection. The sample in question was PBMCs, obtained at surgery. These receptors were obtained from a female donor with early-stage non-small cell lung cancer.

A note on this clonotype: Without the conserved terminal phenylalanine or tryptophan, this CDR3 likely stems from a read error. J is TRBJ1-1 and V is TRBV20-1; D is ambiguous. This CDR3 has 15 amino acids. Trimming cost V 0 bases and J 1 base, with 12 bases left between them. From germline, CDR1 is DFQATT and CDR2 SNEGSKA (reference sequence). CDR3 in amino acids: CSARDPGERNTEAFL. CDR3 DNA sequence: TGCAGTGCTAGAGATCCCGGGGAGCGGAACACTGAAGCTTTCCTT.

In its sample, this clonotype was seen many times. The chain employs TRBV9 and TRBJ2-3; no definite D call. Trimming shortened V by 3 bases and J by 6 bases, and 17 bases separated the two germline ends. Germline-derived CDR1 and CDR2 are SGDLS and YYNGEE. The CDR3 is 15 residues long. CDR3 sequence: CASSESPRTGDTQYF. The DNA of the CDR3 is TGTGCCAGCAGCGAGTCCCCCCGAACGGGCGATACGCAGTATTTT.

This clonotype was found many times. The chain has TRBV6-6 and TRBJ2-3, with 9 bases that match TRBD2. The CDR3 sequence is 13 residues long. With 8 bases clipped from V and 12 bases from J, the junction kept 12 bases outside the gene matches. Germline CDR1 MNHNY, CDR2 SVGAGI (reference sequence). For the CDR3, the DNA is TGTGCCAGCGGTTCTAGCGGGAAGGCCGACCAGTATTTT. Its translation is CASGSSGKADQYF.

This clonotype was seen repeatedly, ten times or more. The rearrangement uses TRBV7-9 and TRBJ2-1; no firm D call. The CDR3 sequence is 13 residues long. V was trimmed by 2 bases and J by 5 bases, leaving 7 bases between them. Germline-derived CDR1 and CDR2 are SEHNR and FQNEAQ (reference sequence). The CDR3 coding sequence is TGTGCCAGCAGCTTAACCGCACACAATGAGCAGTTCTTC. It yields the protein CASSLTAHNEQFF.

This clonotype showed up many times. This chain joins TRBV3-1 and TRBJ1-1, with TRBD1 identical over 7 bases. The germline gives CDR1 LGHDT, CDR2 YNNKEL (reference sequence). The CDR3 has 15 amino acids. V trimming: 3 bases; J trimming: 6 bases; junction bases outside the gene matches: 10. CDR3: CASSHLSFGTAEAFF. The CDR3 DNA follows: TGTGCCAGCAGCCACCTCTCGTTCGGGACAGCTGAAGCTTTCTTT.

This clonotype was found many times. The CDR3 here is CSVDDQTDTQYF. CDR3 DNA: TGCAGCGTTGATGACCAAACAGATACGCAGTATTTT. The chain couples TRBV29-1 to TRBJ2-3, with D hard to call. The CDR3 consists of 12 residues. Germline assignment: CDR1 SQVTM and CDR2 ANQGSEA. V was pared by 3 bases and J by 3 bases, with 7 bases between.

There are many counts of this clonotype. J is TRBJ2-3 and V is TRBV12-3 or TRBV12-4, with 7 positions matching TRBD1. The CDR3 is made up of 16 amino acids. Trimming at V came to 3 bases and at J to 3 bases, leaving 9 bases not matched to a gene. The CDR3 DNA reads TGTGCCAGCAGTTTTCACGGGGCAGGGGGTACAGATACGCAGTATTTT. Its protein product is CASSFHGAGGTDTQYF.

This clonotype was seen repeatedly, ten times or more. This rearrangement joins TRBV11-2 to TRBJ2-2; perhaps TRBD2 as D (5 bases). CDR3 length: 17 amino acids. Germline V CDR1 and CDR2: SGHAT, FQNNGV. V was shortened by 1 base and J by 4 bases, with 16 bases between the two germline ends. CDR3 protein: CASSLGQLVRATGELFF. The CDR3 nucleotides read TGTGCCAGCAGCTTAGGGCAGCTCGTGCGGGCCACCGGGGAGCTGTTTTTT. The full variable domain, its missing parts supplied by reference TRBV11-2 and TRBJ2-2, is EAGVAQSPRYKIIEKRQSVAFWCNPISGHATLYWYQQILGQGPKLLIQFQNNGVVDDSQLPKDRFSAERLKGVDSTLKIQPAKLEDSAVYLCASSLGQLVRATGELFFGEGSRLTVL.

This clonotype has ten or more counts. The genes are TRBV2 and TRBJ2-1; D may be TRBD2 (5 bases). From germline, CDR1 is SNHLY and CDR2 FYNNEI. CDR3 length: 13 residues. The V end lost 8 bases, the J end lost 7 bases, and 15 bases lay between the germline ends. The CDR3 is CASGRVLGNEQFF. The CDR3 coding sequence is TGTGCCAGCGGGCGGGTCCTCGGTAATGAGCAGTTCTTC.

This clonotype was recorded many times. The chain uses TRBV24-1 and TRBJ2-1; TRBD2 matches at 9 bases. J gave up 9 bases and V 4 bases, and 12 bases lay outside the gene matches. This CDR3 region has 16 residues. Germline lookup yields CDR1 KGHDR and CDR2 SFDVKD. The CDR3 sequence: CATSDPDAGGMGEQFF. As DNA, the CDR3 is TGTGCCACCAGTGACCCTGACGCGGGAGGGATGGGTGAGCAGTTCTTC.

There are many counts of this clonotype. This chain connects TRBV27 to TRBJ2-5, with D perhaps matching TRBD1 (6 bases). Trimming removed 3 bases from V and 1 base from J, with 15 bases in between. The CDR3 is made up of 16 amino acids. Germline loops: CDR1 MNHEY, CDR2 SMNVEV (reference sequence). The CDR3 spells CASSFDRTGAQETQYF. The CDR3 nucleotides are TGTGCCAGCAGTTTCGACAGGACTGGGGCCCAAGAGACCCAGTACTTC.

There are a few counts of this clonotype. This CDR3 is CASSFPGSSYNEQFF. The DNA of the CDR3 is TGTGCCAGCAGCTTCCCAGGAAGCTCCTACAATGAGCAGTTCTTC. V gene TRBV11-3 combines with J gene TRBJ2-1; no firm D call. Per the germline V gene, CDR1 is SGHNT and CDR2 is YENEEA. The CDR3 is 15 amino acids. V lost 3 bases to trimming and J lost 0 bases, with 9 bases between them.

This clonotype was detected ten times or more. The chain is built from TRBV3-1 and TRBJ2-5; TRBD2 agrees at 8 bases. Germline V lookup: CDR1 LGHDT, CDR2 YNNKEL (reference sequence). The CDR3 is 16 amino acids. The V gene end was trimmed by 0 bases and the J gene end by 2 bases; junction bases not matched to a gene: 5. The CDR3 spells CASSQEGGGPQETQYF. The CDR3 nucleotides are TGTGCCAGCAGCCAAGAAGGCGGGGGGCCTCAAGAGACCCAGTACTTC.

The table lists this clonotype with many counts. The chain has TRBV9 and TRBJ2-6, with D uncertain. Trimming left V 0 bases short and J 2 bases short, with 15 bases between. The CDR3 has 18 residues. Germline V gene lookup returns CDR1 SGDLS and CDR2 YYNGEE. CDR3 sequence: CASSVGGFILTGANVLTF. The CDR3 nucleotides read TGTGCCAGCAGCGTAGGAGGCTTTATCCTCACTGGGGCCAACGTCCTGACTTTC.

This clonotype was recorded a few times. V and J are TRBV20-1 and TRBJ1-3; no definite D call. The V end was cut by 6 bases, the J end by 1 base, with 10 bases between. The CDR3 loop spans 13 amino acids. Germline V CDR1 and CDR2: DFQATT, SNEGSKA (reference sequence). The DNA for the CDR3 is TGCAGTGCGCCGGACTGGTCTGGAAACACCATATATTTT. Its translation is CSAPDWSGNTIYF.